The sequence of this TCR beta chain was determined in a study of T-cell memory formation after mild COVID-19. The overall study: Largely donor-specific sequence clusters came from a couple of donors.

This clonotype was picked up many times. Its target is not known. Overall study results and limits: Memory sampled before infection contained some responding clones, suggesting cross-reactive memory joined.

It was 5'RACE with constant-segment primers that produced the TCR alpha and TCR beta cDNA libraries, which carried sample barcodes and UMIs. TCRdb reprocessed the 5' RACE reads via MiXCR and lists one record per CDR3 protein. The sample lists about 310,000 distinct CDR3 sequences, roughly 19% seen once, with under 25% in the top ten. V was shortened by 2 bases and J by 8 bases, with 7 bases between the two germline ends. The CDR3 sequence is 12 residues long. Sequencing input: PBMCs or a T cell subset sorted from them (not recorded which). The clonotype originates from a man between 18 and 29 years old who had mild COVID-19 (a few samples of this study predate the infection). Cell type and time point are not known. The rearrangement uses TRBV12-3 or TRBV12-4 and TRBJ2-1; D possibly uses TRBD1 or TRBD2 (6 bases each). This CDR3 is CASSLRGDEQFF. The CDR3 coding sequence is TGTGCCAGCAGTTTAAGGGGGGATGAGCAGTTCTTC.